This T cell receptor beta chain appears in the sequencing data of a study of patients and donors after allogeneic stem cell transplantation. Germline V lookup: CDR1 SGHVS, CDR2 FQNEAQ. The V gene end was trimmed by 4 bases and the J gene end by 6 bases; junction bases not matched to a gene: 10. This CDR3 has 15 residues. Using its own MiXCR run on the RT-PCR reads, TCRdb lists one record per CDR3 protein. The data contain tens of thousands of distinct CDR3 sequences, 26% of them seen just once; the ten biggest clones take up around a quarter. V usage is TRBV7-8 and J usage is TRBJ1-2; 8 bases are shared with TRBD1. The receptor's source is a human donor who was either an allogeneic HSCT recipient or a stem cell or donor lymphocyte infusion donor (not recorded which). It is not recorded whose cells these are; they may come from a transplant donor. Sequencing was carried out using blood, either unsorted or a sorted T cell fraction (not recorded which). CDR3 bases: TGTGCCAGCAGCTCCCGGACAGGGATGGGTGATGGCTACACCTTC. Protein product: CASSSRTGMGDGYTF.